This T cell receptor (beta chain) derives from a study of cytomegalovirus exposure and HLA in healthy donors. Study overall: Most donors, less than 85% of 350 to 450 genotyped, fell in the Caucasian-associated ancestry cluster.

The PCR made use of 60 Vbeta and 13 Jbeta primers. The repertoire was sequenced with immunoSEQ multiplex PCR; TCRdb's copy has only in-frame clones and lacks some. The profile shows more than 80,000 clones, around 59% of them singletons. The CDR3 sequence is 14 residues long. The germline V gene encodes CDR1 LGHNA and CDR2 YSLEER. Of note for this clone: Germline is not matched at one junction end, which may reflect a read error.

The receptor was derived from a human donor in good health. The sample consisted of PBMCs. The genes are TRBV4-3 and TRBJ2-3, with D possibly being TRBD2 (5 bases). The CDR3 loop reads CASRQGSPTDTQYF. The CDR3 DNA reads as TGCGCCAGCAGACAAGGGAGCCCCACAGATACGCAGTATTTT.